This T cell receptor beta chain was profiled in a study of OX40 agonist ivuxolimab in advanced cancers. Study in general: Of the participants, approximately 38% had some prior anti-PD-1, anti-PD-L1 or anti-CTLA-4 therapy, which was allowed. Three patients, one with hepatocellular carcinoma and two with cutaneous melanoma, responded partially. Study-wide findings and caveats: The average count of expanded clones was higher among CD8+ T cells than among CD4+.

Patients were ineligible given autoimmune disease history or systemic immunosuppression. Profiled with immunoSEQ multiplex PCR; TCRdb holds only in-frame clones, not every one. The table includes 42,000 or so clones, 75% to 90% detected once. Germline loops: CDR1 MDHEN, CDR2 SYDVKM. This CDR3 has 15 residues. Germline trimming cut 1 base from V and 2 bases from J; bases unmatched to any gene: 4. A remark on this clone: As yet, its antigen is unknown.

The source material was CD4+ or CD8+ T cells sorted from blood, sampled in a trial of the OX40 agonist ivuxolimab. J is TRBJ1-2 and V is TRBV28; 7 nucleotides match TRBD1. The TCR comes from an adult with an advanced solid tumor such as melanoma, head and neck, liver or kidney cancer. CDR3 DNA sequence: TGTGCCAGCAGTTTATCCTCGGACAGGAACTATGGCTACACCTTC. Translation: CASSLSSDRNYGYTF.